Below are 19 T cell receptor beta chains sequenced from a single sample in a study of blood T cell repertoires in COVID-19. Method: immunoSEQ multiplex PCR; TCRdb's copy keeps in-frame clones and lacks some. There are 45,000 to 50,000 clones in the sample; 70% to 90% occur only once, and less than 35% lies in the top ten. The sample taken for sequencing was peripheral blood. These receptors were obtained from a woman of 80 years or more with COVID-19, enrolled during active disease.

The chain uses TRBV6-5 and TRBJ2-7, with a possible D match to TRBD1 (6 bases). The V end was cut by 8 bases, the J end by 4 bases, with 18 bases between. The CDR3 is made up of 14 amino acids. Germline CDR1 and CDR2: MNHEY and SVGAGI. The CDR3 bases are TGTGCCAGCTCCACAACAGGGAACGGGTACGAGCAGTACTTC. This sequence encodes CASSTTGNGYEQYF.

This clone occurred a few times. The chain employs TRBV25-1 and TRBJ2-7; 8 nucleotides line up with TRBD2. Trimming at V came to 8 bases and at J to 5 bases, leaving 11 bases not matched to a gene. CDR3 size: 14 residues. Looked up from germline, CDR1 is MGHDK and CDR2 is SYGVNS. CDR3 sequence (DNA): TGTGCCAGCGGACGGGCGGGGGGAAGTAACGAGCAGTACTTC. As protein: CASGRAGGSNEQYF.

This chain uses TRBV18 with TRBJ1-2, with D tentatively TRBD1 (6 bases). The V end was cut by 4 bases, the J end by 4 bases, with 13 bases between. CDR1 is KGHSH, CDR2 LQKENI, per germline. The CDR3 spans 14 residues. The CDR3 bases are TGTGCCAGCTCACTGGACAGAACCAGCTATGGCTACACCTTC. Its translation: CASSLDRTSYGYTF.

The chain's CDR3 is CASSRQRMNTEAFF. Here the CDR3 DNA reads TGTGCCAGTAGCCGACAGCGCATGAACACTGAAGCTTTCTTT. The chain uses TRBV19 and TRBJ1-1; D is possibly TRBD1 (5 bases). The CDR3 contains 14 residues. Per the germline V gene, CDR1 is LNHDA and CDR2 is SQIVND (reference sequence). The germline V and J ends were trimmed by 6 bases and 0 bases, with 11 bases remaining between them.

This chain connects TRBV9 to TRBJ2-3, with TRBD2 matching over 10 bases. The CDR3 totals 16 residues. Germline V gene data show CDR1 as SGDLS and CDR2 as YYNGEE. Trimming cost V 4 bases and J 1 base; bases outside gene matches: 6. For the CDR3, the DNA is TGTGCCAGCAGCCAAACTAGCGGGGTTGGCACAGATACGCAGTATTTT. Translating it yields CASSQTSGVGTDTQYF.

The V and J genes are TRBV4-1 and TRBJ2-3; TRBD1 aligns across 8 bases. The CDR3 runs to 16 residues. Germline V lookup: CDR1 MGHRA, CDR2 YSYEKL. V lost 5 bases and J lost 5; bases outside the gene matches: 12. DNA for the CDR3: TGCGCCAGCAGCGCCCCCGGGACAGGCTTGGGAGATACGCAGTATTTT. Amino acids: CASSAPGTGLGDTQYF.

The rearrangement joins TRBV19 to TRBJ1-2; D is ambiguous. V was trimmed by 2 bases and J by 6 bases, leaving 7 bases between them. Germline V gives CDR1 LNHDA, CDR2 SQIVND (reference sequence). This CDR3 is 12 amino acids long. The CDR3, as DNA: TGTGCCAGTAGTATACCCGCGAATGGCTACACCTTC. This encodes CASSIPANGYTF.

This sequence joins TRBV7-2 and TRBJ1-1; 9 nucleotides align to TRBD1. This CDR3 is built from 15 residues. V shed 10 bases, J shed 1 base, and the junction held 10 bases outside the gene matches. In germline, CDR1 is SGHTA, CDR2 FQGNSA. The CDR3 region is CATSGRGQGNTEAFF. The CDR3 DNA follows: TGTGCCACATCGGGAAGGGGACAGGGGAACACTGAAGCTTTCTTT.

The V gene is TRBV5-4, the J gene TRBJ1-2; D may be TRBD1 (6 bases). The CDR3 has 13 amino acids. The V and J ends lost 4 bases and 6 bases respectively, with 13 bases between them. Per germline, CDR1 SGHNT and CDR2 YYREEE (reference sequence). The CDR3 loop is CASSLGGQDGYTF. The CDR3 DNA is TGTGCCAGCAGCCTGGGGGGGCAGGATGGCTACACCTTC.

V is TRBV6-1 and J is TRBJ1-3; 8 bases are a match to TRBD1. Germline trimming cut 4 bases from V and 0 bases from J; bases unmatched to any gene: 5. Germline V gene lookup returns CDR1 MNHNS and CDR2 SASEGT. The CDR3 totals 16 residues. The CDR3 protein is CASSGAGGLSGNTIYF. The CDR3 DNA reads TGTGCCAGCAGTGGAGCAGGGGGCCTCTCTGGAAACACCATATATTTT.

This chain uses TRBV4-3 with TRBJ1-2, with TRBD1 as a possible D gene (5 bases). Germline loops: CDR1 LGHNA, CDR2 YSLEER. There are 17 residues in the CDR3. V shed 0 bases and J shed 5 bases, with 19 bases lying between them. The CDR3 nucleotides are TGCGCCAGCAGCCAAGATGGGGGGACGGGCAGCACTTATGGCTACACCTTC. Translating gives CASSQDGGTGSTYGYTF.

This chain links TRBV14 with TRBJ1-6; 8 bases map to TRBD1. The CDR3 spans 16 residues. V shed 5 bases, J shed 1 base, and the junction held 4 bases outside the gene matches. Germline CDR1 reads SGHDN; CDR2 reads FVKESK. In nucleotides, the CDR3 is TGTGCCAGCAGCGACAGGGGCTGGTCCTATAATTCACCCCTCCACTTT. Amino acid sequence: CASSDRGWSYNSPLHF.

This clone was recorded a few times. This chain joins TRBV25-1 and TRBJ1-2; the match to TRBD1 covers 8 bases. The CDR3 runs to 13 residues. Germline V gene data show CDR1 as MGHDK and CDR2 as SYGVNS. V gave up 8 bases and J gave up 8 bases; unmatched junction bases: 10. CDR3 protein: CASRGTGFWGYTF. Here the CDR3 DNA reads TGTGCCAGCCGAGGGACAGGCTTCTGGGGCTACACCTTC.

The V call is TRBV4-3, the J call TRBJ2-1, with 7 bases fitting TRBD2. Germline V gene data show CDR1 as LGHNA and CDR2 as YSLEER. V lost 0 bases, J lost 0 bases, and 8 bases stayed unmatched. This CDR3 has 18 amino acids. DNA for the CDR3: TGCGCCAGCAGCCAAGACCTGGGGGTAGCGGGCTCCTACAATGAGCAGTTCTTC. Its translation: CASSQDLGVAGSYNEQFF.

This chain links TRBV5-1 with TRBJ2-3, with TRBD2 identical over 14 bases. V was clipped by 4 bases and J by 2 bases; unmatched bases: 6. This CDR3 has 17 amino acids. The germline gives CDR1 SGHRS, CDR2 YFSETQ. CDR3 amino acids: CASSPRTSGGNTDTQYF. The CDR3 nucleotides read TGCGCCAGCAGCCCTAGGACTAGCGGGGGGAACACAGATACGCAGTATTTT.

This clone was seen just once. The CDR3 DNA sequence: TGTGCCAGCAGCCCGCAGAGGGCTAGCGGGGGAGATACGCAGTATTTT. It codes for CASSPQRASGGDTQYF. The chain combines TRBV14 with TRBJ2-3, with 10 bases fitting TRBD2. Germline values: CDR1 SGHDN, CDR2 FVKESK. The junction had 9 bases not matched to a gene; V was cut back by 4 bases and J by 5 bases. This CDR3 is built from 16 residues.

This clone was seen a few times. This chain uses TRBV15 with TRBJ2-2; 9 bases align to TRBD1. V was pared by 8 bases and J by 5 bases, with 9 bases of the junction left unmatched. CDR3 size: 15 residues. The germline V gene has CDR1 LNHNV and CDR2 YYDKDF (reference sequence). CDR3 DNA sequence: TGTGCCACCCACCACAGGGGGCGCGGGACCGGGGAGCTGTTTTTT. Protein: CATHHRGRGTGELFF.

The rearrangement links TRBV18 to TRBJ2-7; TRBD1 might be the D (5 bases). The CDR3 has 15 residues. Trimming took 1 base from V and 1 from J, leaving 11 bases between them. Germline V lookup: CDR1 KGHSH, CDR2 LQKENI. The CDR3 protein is CASSPQAGISYEQYF. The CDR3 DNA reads TGTGCCAGCTCACCACAGGCAGGGATATCCTACGAGCAGTACTTC. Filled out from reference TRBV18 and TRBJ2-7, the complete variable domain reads NAGVMQNPRHLVRRRGQEARLRCSPMKGHSHVYWYRQLPEEGLKFMVYLQKENIIDESGMPKERFSAEFPKEGPSILRIQQVVRGDSAAYFCASSPQAGISYEQYFGPGTRLTVT.

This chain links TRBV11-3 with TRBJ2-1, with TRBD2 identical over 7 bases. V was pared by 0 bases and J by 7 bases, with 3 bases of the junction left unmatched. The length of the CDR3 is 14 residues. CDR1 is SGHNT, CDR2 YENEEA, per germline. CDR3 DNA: TGTGCCAGCAGCTTAGAGGGAGGGGCAAATGAGCAGTTCTTC. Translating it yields CASSLEGGANEQFF.